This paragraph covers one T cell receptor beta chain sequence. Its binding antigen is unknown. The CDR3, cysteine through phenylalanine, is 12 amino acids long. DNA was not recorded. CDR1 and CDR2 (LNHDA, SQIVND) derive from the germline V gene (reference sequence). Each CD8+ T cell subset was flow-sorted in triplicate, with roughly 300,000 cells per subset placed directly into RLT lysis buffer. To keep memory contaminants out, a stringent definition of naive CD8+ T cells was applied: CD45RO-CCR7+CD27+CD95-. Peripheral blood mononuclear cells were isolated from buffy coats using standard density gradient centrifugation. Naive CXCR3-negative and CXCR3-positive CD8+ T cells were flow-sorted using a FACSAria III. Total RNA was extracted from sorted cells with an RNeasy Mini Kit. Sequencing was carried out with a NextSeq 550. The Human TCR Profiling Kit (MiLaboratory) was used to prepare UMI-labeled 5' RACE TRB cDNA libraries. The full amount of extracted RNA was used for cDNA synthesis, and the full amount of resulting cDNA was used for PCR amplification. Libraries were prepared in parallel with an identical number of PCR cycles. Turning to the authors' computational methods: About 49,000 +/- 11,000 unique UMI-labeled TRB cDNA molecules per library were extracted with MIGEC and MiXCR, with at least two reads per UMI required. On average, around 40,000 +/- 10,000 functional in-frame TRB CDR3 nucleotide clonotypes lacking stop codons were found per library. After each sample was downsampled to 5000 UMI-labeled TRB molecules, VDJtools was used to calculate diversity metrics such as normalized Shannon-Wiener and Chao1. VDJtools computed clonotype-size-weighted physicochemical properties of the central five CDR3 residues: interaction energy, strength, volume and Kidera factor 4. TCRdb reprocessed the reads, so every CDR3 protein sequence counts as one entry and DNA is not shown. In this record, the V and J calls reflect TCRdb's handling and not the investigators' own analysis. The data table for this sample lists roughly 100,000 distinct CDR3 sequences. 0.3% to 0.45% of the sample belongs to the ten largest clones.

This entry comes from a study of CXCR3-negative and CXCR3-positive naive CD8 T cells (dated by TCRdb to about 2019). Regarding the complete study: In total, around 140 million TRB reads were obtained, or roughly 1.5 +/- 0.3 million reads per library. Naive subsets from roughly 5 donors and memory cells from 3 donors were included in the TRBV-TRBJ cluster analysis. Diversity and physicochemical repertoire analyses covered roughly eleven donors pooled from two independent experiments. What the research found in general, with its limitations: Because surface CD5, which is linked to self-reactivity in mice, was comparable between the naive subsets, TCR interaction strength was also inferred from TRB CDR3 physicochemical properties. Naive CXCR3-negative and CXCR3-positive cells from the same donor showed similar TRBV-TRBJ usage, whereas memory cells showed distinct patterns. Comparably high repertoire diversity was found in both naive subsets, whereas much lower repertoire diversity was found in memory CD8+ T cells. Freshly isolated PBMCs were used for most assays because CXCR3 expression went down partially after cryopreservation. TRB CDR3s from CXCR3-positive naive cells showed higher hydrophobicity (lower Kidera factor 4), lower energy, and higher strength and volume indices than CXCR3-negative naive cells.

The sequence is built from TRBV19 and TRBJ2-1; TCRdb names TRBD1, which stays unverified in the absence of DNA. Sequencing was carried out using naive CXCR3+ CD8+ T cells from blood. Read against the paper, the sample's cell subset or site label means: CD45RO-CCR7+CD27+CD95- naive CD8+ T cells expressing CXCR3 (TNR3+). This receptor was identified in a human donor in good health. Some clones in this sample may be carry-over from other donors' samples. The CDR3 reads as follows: CATSRGLAEQFF. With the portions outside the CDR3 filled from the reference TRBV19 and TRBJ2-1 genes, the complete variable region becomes DGGITQSPKYLFRKEGQNVTLSCEQNLNHDAMYWYRQDPGQGLRLIYYSQIVNDFQKGDIAEGYSVSREKKESFPLTVTSAQKNPTAFYLCATSRGLAEQFFGPGTRLTVL.